The 14 T cell receptor beta chains listed next were all sequenced from one sample in a study of T cell responses to AZD1222 COVID-19 vaccine. Produced via immunoSEQ multiplex PCR; TCRdb's table is partial and in-frame only. Among about 150,000 clones listed, roughly 90% were seen once. This material consisted of peripheral blood, taken 28 days after the second AZD1222 dose. These receptors were obtained from an adult who received the AZD1222 COVID-19 vaccine.

In the case of this clone: Because the CDR3's place on the DNA is in doubt, the DNA is left out and the CDR3 is given as listed by TCRdb. The rearrangement links TRBV5-1 to TRBJ2-3; the table names TRBD1, a call not compared with the DNA. The CDR3 spans 14 residues, counting both ends. Germline V gene lookup returns CDR1 SGHRS and CDR2 YFSETQ. CDR3 loop: CASSFGPGTGFLYF.

The chain joins TRBV7-2 to TRBJ2-3; 8 bases align to TRBD2. With V trimmed by 2 bases and J by 2 bases, 6 bases remained unmatched. Germline loops: CDR1 SGHTA, CDR2 FQGNSA. CDR3 length: 16 residues. The DNA of the CDR3 is TGTGCCAGCAGCTTATTTCCTAGCGGGTCCACAGATACGCAGTATTTT. Amino acids: CASSLFPSGSTDTQYF. Combining the CDR3 with reference TRBV7-2 and TRBJ2-3 gives the whole variable domain GAGVSQSPSNKVTEKGKDVELRCDPISGHTALYWYRQSLGQGLEFLIYFQGNSAPDKSGLPSDRFSAERTGGSVSTLTIQRTQQEDSAVYLCASSLFPSGSTDTQYFGPGTRLTVL.

The chain uses TRBV7-6 and TRBJ2-2; possible D gene TRBD2, 5 bases. There are 16 residues in the CDR3. The ends were cut back, 2 bases at V and 1 base at J, with 11 bases in the middle. Germline loops: CDR1 SGHVS, CDR2 FNYEAQ. CDR3: CASSLSPSGNTGELFF. The CDR3, as DNA: TGTGCCAGCAGCTTATCCCCCAGCGGGAACACCGGGGAGCTGTTTTTT.

The V gene is TRBV5-1, the J gene TRBJ1-4; no clear D gene. Trimming removed 0 bases at V and 7 bases at J, with 13 bases between. The CDR3 is 15 amino acids. The germline V gene encodes CDR1 SGHRS and CDR2 YFSETQ. The CDR3 reads CASSLVPDTGEKLFF. The CDR3 nucleotides are TGCGCCAGCAGCTTGGTACCTGACACGGGTGAAAAACTGTTTTTT. Complete variable domain (other parts from reference TRBV5-1 and TRBJ1-4): KAGVTQTPRYLIKTRGQQVTLSCSPISGHRSVSWYQQTPGQGLQFLFEYFSETQRNKGNFPGRFSGRQFSNSRSEMNVSTLELGDSALYLCASSLVPDTGEKLFFGSGTQLSVL.

This chain connects TRBV9 to TRBJ2-6; D not certain. In germline, CDR1 is SGDLS, CDR2 YYNGEE. The length of the CDR3 is 14 residues. Trimming removed 2 bases from V and 7 bases from J, with 10 bases in between. The DNA of the CDR3 is TGTGCCAGCAGCGTTCCCTTAGGAGCCAACGTCCTGACTTTC. It yields the protein CASSVPLGANVLTF.

A few counts support this clone. The chain employs TRBV5-6 and TRBJ1-1; TRBD1 aligns across 7 bases. The CDR3 extends over 16 amino acids. Per germline, CDR1 SGHDT and CDR2 YYEEEE. With V trimmed by 3 bases and J by 2 bases, 10 bases remained unmatched. This chain's CDR3 is CASSWSLQGINTEAFF. The DNA of the CDR3 is TGTGCCAGCAGCTGGTCCCTACAGGGGATCAACACTGAAGCTTTCTTT. The whole variable domain, filled in from reference TRBV5-6 and TRBJ1-1, reads DAGVTQSPTHLIKTRGQQVTLRCSPKSGHDTVSWYQQALGQGPQFIFQYYEEEERQRGNFPDRFSGHQFPNYSSELNVNALLLGDSALYLCASSWSLQGINTEAFFGQGTRLTVV.

This rearrangement joins TRBV5-6 to TRBJ1-1; D gene unclear. Germline CDR1 and CDR2: SGHDT and YYEEEE. This CDR3 has 17 amino acids. V shed 1 base and J shed 0 bases, with 16 bases lying between them. CDR3: CASSLLSGEPMNTEAFF. CDR3 in DNA: TGTGCCAGCAGCTTGTTATCAGGCGAACCCATGAACACTGAAGCTTTCTTT. Drawing the rest from reference TRBV5-6 and TRBJ1-1, the complete variable domain is DAGVTQSPTHLIKTRGQQVTLRCSPKSGHDTVSWYQQALGQGPQFIFQYYEEEERQRGNFPDRFSGHQFPNYSSELNVNALLLGDSALYLCASSLLSGEPMNTEAFFGQGTRLTVV.

This clone was detected a few times. The J gene is TRBJ1-2, the V gene TRBV18, with D possibly matching TRBD1 (5 bases). This CDR3 has 14 amino acids. The germline V gene encodes CDR1 KGHSH and CDR2 LQKENI. V lost 6 bases to trimming and J lost 2 bases, with 13 bases between them. As DNA, the CDR3 is TGTGCCAGCTCCCGCGGGACCGAAAACTATGGCTACACCTTC. Translated: CASSRGTENYGYTF.

This sequence joins TRBV10-1 and TRBJ1-1; D gene ambiguous. Germline V gene lookup returns CDR1 WNHNN and CDR2 SYGVQD (reference sequence). Trimming stripped 7 bases from V and 0 bases from J, with 18 bases between. The CDR3 loop spans 16 amino acids. Here the CDR3 reads CASKGPVKGMNTEAFF. In DNA form, the CDR3 reads TGCGCCAGCAAAGGGCCGGTCAAAGGAATGAACACTGAAGCTTTCTTT.

The chain recombines TRBV4-3 with TRBJ2-5; D perhaps matches TRBD2 (5 bases). Germline V CDR1 and CDR2: LGHNA, YSLEER. The V and J ends lost 0 bases and 7 bases respectively, with 12 bases between them. The CDR3 length is 14 residues. CDR3 protein: CASSQDPFRGTQYF. The CDR3 nucleotides read TGCGCCAGCAGCCAAGATCCCTTTCGGGGGACCCAGTACTTC.

The chain employs TRBV28 and TRBJ2-5, with D possibly being TRBD1 (5 bases). CDR3 length equals 14 residues. Germline assignment: CDR1 MDHEN and CDR2 SYDVKM. Trimming took off 6 bases at V and 1 base at J, with 12 bases between the two ends. CDR3 loop: CASSPRQFQETQYF. CDR3 DNA sequence: TGTGCCAGCAGCCCGAGACAGTTCCAAGAGACCCAGTACTTC.

The chain couples TRBV28 to TRBJ2-7, with 9 nucleotides matching TRBD2. J gave up 2 bases and V 7 bases, and 15 bases lay outside the gene matches. Germline V gene sequence: CDR1 MDHEN, CDR2 SYDVKM. The CDR3 is 17 amino acids. The CDR3 is CASNDPRGLAGAYEQYF. In DNA, the CDR3 is TGTGCCAGCAACGACCCCCGGGGCTTAGCGGGAGCCTACGAGCAGTACTTC.

The chain carries TRBV29-1 and TRBJ2-1; 9 bases are shared with TRBD2. This CDR3 has 15 amino acids. The germline CDR1 and CDR2 sequences are SQVTM and ANQGSEA. V was clipped by 3 bases and J by 3 bases; unmatched bases: 6. In DNA form, the CDR3 reads TGCAGCGTTGAGGCGCGGGAGGGCCTCTACAATGAGCAGTTCTTC. Amino acids: CSVEAREGLYNEQFF.

This clone appeared a single time. The J gene is TRBJ1-2, the V gene TRBV28; 10 nucleotides line up with TRBD1. CDR1 is MDHEN, CDR2 SYDVKM, per germline. Trimming at V came to 5 bases and at J to 4 bases, leaving 7 bases not matched to a gene. The CDR3 is 15 residues long. The CDR3, as DNA: TGTGCCAGCAGTCTCTGGACAGGGGGGAGCTATGGCTACACCTTC. This codes for CASSLWTGGSYGYTF.